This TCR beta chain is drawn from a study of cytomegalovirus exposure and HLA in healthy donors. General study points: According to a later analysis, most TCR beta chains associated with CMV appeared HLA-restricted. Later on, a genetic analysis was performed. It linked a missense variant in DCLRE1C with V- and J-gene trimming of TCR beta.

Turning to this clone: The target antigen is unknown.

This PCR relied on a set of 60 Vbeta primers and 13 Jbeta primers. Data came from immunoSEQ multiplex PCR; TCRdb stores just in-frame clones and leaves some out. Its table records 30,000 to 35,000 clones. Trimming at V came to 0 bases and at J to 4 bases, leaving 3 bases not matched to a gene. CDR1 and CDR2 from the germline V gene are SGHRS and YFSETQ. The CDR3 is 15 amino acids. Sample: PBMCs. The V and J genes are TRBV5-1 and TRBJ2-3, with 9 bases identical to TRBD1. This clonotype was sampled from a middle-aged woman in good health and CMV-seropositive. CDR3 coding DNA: TGCGCCAGCAGCTTGGAGGGACAGGGCTCAGATACGCAGTATTTT. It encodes CASSLEGQGSDTQYF. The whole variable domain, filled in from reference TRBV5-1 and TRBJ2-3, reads KAGVTQTPRYLIKTRGQQVTLSCSPISGHRSVSWYQQTPGQGLQFLFEYFSETQRNKGNFPGRFSGRQFSNSRSEMNVSTLELGDSALYLCASSLEGQGSDTQYFGPGTRLTVL.